This TCR beta chain emerged from a study of shared clonotypes between healthy human individuals. Study findings and constraints: The sharing of 5% to 6.5% of naive CD4 clonotypes was seen across a handful of donors.

Sequenced by immunoSEQ multiplex PCR; TCRdb stores in-frame clones only, minus some. Altogether 2 million to 2.5 million clones are present, more than 85% being singletons, with the ten largest covering 0.35% to 0.45%. Trimming cost V 4 bases and J 6 bases, with 12 bases left between them. Germline CDR1 MGHDK, CDR2 SYGVNS. The CDR3 sequence is 13 residues long. Investigators divided CD4+ cells into CD45RA+ naive and CD45RA-negative memory subsets. In the case of this clone: Antigen specificity is unknown.

Sample: naive CD4+ T cells from PBMCs. Subset specified: CD45RA+ positively selected. The chain is built from TRBV25-1 and TRBJ1-1; the D gene is possibly TRBD1 (5 bases). This TCR came from a man younger than 35 in good health. Some clones in this sample may be carry-over from other donors' samples. CDR3 protein: CASSGQGWAEAFF. The CDR3 DNA reads as TGTGCCAGCAGTGGTCAGGGCTGGGCTGAAGCTTTCTTT. Full variable domain (remainder filled in from reference TRBV25-1 and TRBJ1-1): EADIYQTPRYLVIGTGKKITLECSQTMGHDKMYWYQQDPGMELHLIHYSYGVNSTEKGDLSSESTVSRIRTEHFPLTLESARPSHTSQYLCASSGQGWAEAFFGQGTRLTVV.